This note documents a single TCR beta chain sequence. Data came from immunoSEQ multiplex PCR; TCRdb stores just in-frame clones and leaves some out. Seen here are fewer than 60,000 clones, around 90% observed once, and the top ten hold around 3.3%. CDR3 length: 14 amino acids. Germline V gene lookup returns CDR1 SGHDT and CDR2 YYEEEE. V lost 0 bases and J lost 3, with 10 bases in between. The entry originates in a study of T cell changes during pregnancy in multiple sclerosis. The rearrangement links TRBV5-6 to TRBJ2-7; D is unresolved. Sequencing used peripheral blood, obtained after pregnancy. The receptor's source is a female donor in good health, enrolled as a control in a pregnancy study. The CDR3 region is CASSLGQVGYEQYF. The CDR3 DNA sequence: TGTGCCAGCAGCTTGGGGCAGGTGGGCTACGAGCAGTACTTC.